The 15 T cell receptor beta chains in this list originate from one sample, sequenced in a study of blood T cell repertoires in COVID-19. Here immunoSEQ multiplex PCR was the method, and the copy in TCRdb shows in-frame clones only, minus some. Of 60,000 or so clones listed, around four fifths are singletons. Sequences were obtained from peripheral blood. These receptors were collected from a man older than 75 with acute or convalescent COVID-19.

The chain recombines TRBV5-1 with TRBJ1-1, with a tentative D call TRBD1 (5 bases). The CDR3 covers 14 residues. Germline CDR1 and CDR2: SGHRS and YFSETQ. V was clipped by 0 bases and J by 6 bases, with 12 bases between them. The CDR3 sequence: CASSLAEGVPEAFF. CDR3 in DNA: TGCGCCAGCAGCTTGGCCGAAGGGGTTCCTGAAGCTTTCTTT.

This clone has just a few counts. The chain uses TRBV10-3 and TRBJ2-3, with D possibly matching TRBD2 (6 bases). The CDR3 sequence is 12 residues long. CDR1 and CDR2 (germline): ENHRY, SYGVKD. Trimming removed 10 bases from V and 4 bases from J, with 12 bases in between. CDR3 DNA sequence: TGTGCCACCAAGGGGACTCCAGATACGCAGTATTTT. Residues: CATKGTPDTQYF.

This clone has a single count. This chain connects TRBV24-1 to TRBJ1-2; TRBD1 matches 9 bases. Germline-derived CDR1 and CDR2 are KGHDR and SFDVKD. The CDR3 spans 14 residues. V was pared by 4 bases and J by 4 bases, with 3 bases of the junction left unmatched. The DNA of the CDR3 is TGTGCCACCAGTGAAGGGGACAGGGCCTATGGCTACACCTTC. Translated: CATSEGDRAYGYTF.

This chain connects TRBV10-3 to TRBJ2-3, with 9 bases aligning to TRBD2. The V segment lost 5 bases and the J segment 1 base; nucleotides outside the gene matches: 7. The CDR3 covers 16 residues. Germline V gene sequence: CDR1 ENHRY, CDR2 SYGVKD. The CDR3 DNA follows: TGTGCCATCAGTCCGTCGGAGCGGGGGGGCACAGATACGCAGTATTTT. As protein: CAISPSERGGTDTQYF.

This chain links TRBV6-5 with TRBJ1-1; 10 positions agree with TRBD1. The J segment lost 11 bases and the V segment lost 6 bases, leaving 6 bases of the junction unmatched. The CDR3 covers 12 residues. Germline V gives CDR1 MNHEY, CDR2 SVGAGI. As DNA, the CDR3 is TGTGCCAGCAGCCGACAGGGGGCGCGTGCTTTCTTT. It translates to CASSRQGARAFF.

This chain joins TRBV29-1 and TRBJ2-7; no clear D. V lost 2 bases and J 2 bases, leaving 4 bases between the germline ends. Germline loops: CDR1 SQVTM, CDR2 ANQGSEA. This CDR3 has 11 residues. CDR3 sequence: CSVEYAYEQYF. The CDR3 DNA follows: TGCAGCGTTGAATATGCCTACGAGCAGTACTTC.

This rearrangement joins TRBV18 to TRBJ1-2; TRBD1 agrees at 8 bases. Trimming at V came to 3 bases and at J to 3 bases, leaving 12 bases not matched to a gene. The CDR3 consists of 17 residues. Per germline, CDR1 KGHSH and CDR2 LQKENI. CDR3 in amino acids: CASSPYIDRGGDYGYTF. The CDR3 DNA sequence: TGTGCCAGCTCACCCTACATCGACAGGGGTGGAGACTATGGCTACACCTTC.

The V gene is TRBV6-6, the J gene TRBJ1-1; a possible D gene is TRBD1 (6 bases). The CDR3 has 12 amino acids. Germline assignment: CDR1 MNHNY and CDR2 SVGAGI (reference sequence). The V and J ends lost 6 bases and 10 bases respectively, with 15 bases between them. DNA for the CDR3: TGTGCCAGCAGCGAACTACAGGGATCAGCTTTCTTT. Its translation: CASSELQGSAFF.

The rearrangement uses TRBV23-1 and TRBJ1-5; weak D call: TRBD1 (5 bases). TRBV23-1 is noted as an ORF with a role that remains uncertain. The CDR3 spans 12 residues. The CDR3 here is CAPWGVRQPQHF. The CDR3 DNA sequence: TGCGCGCCCTGGGGGGTCAGGCAGCCCCAGCATTTT.

This clone was detected a few times. The rearrangement joins TRBV6-5 to TRBJ1-6; TRBD1 matches 8 bases. Germline CDR1 and CDR2: MNHEY and SVGAGI. Trimming took 8 bases from V and 7 from J; bases not matched to a gene: 4. There are 13 residues in the CDR3. The CDR3 DNA sequence: TGTGCCAGCGCGGGACAGGCCAATTCACCCCTCCACTTT. This gives the protein CASAGQANSPLHF.

DNA of the CDR3: TGCGCCAGCAGCATAGGGACAGGGAAAGAAAAACTGTTTTTT. Amino acid sequence: CASSIGTGKEKLFF. The genes are TRBV5-1 and TRBJ1-4, with TRBD1 identical over 9 bases. In germline, CDR1 is SGHRS, CDR2 YFSETQ. The CDR3 loop spans 14 amino acids. V gave up 4 bases and J gave up 8 bases; unmatched junction bases: 6.

J is TRBJ1-2 and V is TRBV6-5; possible D gene TRBD1, 5 bases. The CDR3 length is 14 residues. V shed 4 bases and J shed 6 bases, with 15 bases lying between them. The germline CDR1 and CDR2 sequences are MNHEY and SVGAGI. CDR3 in DNA: TGTGCCAGCAGTTCACGGGTGGGACTCCATGGCTACACCTTC. It translates to CASSSRVGLHGYTF.

The gene calls are TRBV4-1 and TRBJ1-5; 7 nucleotides match TRBD1. The junction had 8 bases not matched to a gene; V was cut back by 1 base and J by 5 bases. This CDR3 is built from 16 residues. Germline-derived CDR1 and CDR2 are MGHRA and YSYEKL. The CDR3 loop reads CASSQGQGRRDQPQHF. Here the CDR3 DNA reads TGCGCCAGCAGCCAAGGACAGGGAAGGCGGGATCAGCCCCAGCATTTT.

The chain recombines TRBV6-5 with TRBJ2-2; D unclear. V lost 2 bases and J lost 11, with 9 bases in between. This CDR3 contains 12 residues. Germline CDR1 is MNHEY and CDR2 is SVGAGI. The CDR3 region is CASSYTRQELFF. The DNA of the CDR3 is TGTGCCAGCAGTTACACCCGACAAGAGCTGTTTTTT.

The rearrangement links TRBV4-2 to TRBJ2-2; D ambiguous. Trimming left V 0 bases short and J 4 bases short, with 12 bases between. CDR1 and CDR2 (germline): LGHNA, YNFKEQ. The CDR3 length is 16 residues. In DNA, the CDR3 is TGTGCCAGCAGCCAAGATCCCGTCTCCCGCACCGGGGAGCTGTTTTTT. Its protein product is CASSQDPVSRTGELFF.